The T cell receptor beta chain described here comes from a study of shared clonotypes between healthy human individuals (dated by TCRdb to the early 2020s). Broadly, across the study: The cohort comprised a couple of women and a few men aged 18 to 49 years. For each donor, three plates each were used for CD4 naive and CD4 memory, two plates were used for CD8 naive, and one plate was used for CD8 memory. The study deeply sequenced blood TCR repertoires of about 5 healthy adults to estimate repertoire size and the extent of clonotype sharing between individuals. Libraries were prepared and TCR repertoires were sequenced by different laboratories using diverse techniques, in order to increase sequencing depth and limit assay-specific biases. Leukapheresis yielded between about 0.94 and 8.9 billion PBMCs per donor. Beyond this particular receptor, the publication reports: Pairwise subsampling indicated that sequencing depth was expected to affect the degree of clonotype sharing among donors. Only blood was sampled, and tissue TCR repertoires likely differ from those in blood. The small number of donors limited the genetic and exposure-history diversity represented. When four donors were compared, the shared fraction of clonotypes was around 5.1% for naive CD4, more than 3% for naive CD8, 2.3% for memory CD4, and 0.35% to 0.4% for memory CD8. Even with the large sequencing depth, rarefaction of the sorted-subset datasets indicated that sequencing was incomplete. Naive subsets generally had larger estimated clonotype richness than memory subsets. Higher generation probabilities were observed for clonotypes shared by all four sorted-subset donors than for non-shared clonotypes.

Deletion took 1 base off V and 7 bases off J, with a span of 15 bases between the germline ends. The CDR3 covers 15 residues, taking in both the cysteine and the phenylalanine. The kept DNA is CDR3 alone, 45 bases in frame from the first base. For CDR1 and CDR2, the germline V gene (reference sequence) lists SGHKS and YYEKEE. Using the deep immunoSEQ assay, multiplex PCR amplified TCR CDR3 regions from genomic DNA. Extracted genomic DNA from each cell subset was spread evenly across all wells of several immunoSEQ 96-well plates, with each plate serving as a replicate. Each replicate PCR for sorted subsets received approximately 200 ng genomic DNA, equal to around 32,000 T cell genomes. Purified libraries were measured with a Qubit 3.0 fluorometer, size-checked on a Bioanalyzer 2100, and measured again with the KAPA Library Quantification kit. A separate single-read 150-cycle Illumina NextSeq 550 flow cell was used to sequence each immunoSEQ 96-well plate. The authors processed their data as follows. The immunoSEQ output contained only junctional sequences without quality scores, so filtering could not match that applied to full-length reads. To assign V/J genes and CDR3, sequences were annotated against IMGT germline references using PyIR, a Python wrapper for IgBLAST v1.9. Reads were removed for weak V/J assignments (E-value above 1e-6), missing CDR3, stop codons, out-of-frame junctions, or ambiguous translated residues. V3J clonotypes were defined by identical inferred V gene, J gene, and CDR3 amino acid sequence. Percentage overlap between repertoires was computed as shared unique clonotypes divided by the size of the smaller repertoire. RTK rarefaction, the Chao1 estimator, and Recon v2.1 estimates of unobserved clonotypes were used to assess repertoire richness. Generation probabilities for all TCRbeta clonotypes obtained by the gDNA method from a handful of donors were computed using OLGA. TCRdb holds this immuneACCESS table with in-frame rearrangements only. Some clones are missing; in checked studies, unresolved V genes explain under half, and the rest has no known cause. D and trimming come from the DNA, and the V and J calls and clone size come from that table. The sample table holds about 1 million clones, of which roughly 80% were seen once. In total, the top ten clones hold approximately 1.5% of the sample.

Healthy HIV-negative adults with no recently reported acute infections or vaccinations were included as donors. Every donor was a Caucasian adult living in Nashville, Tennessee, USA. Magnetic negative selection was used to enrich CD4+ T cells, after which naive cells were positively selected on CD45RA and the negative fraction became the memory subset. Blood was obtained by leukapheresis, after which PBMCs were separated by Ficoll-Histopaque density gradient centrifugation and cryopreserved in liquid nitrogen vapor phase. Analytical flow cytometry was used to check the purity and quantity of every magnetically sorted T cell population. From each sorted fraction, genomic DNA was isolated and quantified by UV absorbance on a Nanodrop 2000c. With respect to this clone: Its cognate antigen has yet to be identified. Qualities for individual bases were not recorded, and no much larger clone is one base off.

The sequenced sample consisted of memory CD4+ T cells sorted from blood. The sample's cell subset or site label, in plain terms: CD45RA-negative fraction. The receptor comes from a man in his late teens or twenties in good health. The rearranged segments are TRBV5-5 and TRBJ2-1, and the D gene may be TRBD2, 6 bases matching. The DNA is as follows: TGTGCCAGCAGCTTGCGGGCGGGAAGGGGTAATGAGCAGTTCTTC. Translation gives CASSLRAGRGNEQFF.